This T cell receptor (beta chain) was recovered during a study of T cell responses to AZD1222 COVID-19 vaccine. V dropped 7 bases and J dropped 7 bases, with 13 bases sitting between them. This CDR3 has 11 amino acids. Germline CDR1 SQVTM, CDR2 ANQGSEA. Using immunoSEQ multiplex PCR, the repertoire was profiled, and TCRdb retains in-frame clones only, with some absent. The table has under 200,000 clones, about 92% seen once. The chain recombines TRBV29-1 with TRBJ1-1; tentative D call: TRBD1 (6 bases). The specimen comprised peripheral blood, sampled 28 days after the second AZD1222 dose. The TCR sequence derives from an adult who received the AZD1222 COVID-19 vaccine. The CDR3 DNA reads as TGCAGCGGAACACAGGGAGGTGAAGCTTTCTTT. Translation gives CSGTQGGEAFF.